This T cell receptor beta chain came from a study of cytomegalovirus exposure and HLA in healthy donors (TCRdb year 2017). At the level of the whole study: In an earlier analysis of under 750 of the donors, less than 350 Gb of sequence data and 90 million to 130 million unique TCR beta sequences from about 179 million T cells were reported. The later analysis used no new phenotypic data to find candidate immune exposures, relying instead on TCR beta sequences and their occurrence across donors. Among 300 to 500 genotyped donors of the cohort, an average of around 220,000 unique TCR beta nucleotide sequences was sequenced per donor, of which 15% to 20% were non-productive. Approximately 310 gigabases of sequencing data and around 80 million unique TCR sequences made up an early release that covered 500 to 650 HLA-typed donors. Typing coverage varied by locus: roughly 629-640 donors for A, B, C, DRB1 and DQB1; 522 for DQA1; about 590 for DPA1; around 450 for DPB1. To predict cytomegalovirus infection status, the study brought together high-throughput TCR immunosequencing, statistical association of individual TCRs with disease status, and machine learning. Of the approximately 400 genotyped donors, more than 75% were placed in the genetic ancestry cluster associated with self-reported Caucasian donors. Genome-wide SNP genotypes for about three fifths of the roughly 700 donors were used in a later genetic analysis, which treated that subset as a discovery cohort. A later analysis re-examined previously published TCR beta repertoires from about 700 donors and added high-resolution HLA genotyping to investigate patterns of TCR occurrence. An earlier analysis of about 620 of the donors applied high-throughput TCR beta sequencing to assess whether each TCR beta V gene segment acted as functional or pseudogenic. Along with the approximately 700-subject first cohort, a separate validation cohort of approximately 110 different subjects was used. Donor age, sex, ethnicity and CMV serostatus were collected together with the repertoire data. HLA typing covered class I and class II loci at four-digit resolution. Because of strong linkage in the cohort, roughly five DR-DQ haplotypes were treated as single units for association and clustering. The study profiled the T cell repertoires of 550 to 700 subjects by immunosequencing and related them to cytomegalovirus serostatus. The study aimed to test whether cataloging public T cell receptors could reveal signatures of past pathogen exposure. Every repertoire in the discovery cohort had been generated on one and the same sequencing platform. The paper as a whole reports these results and caveats: A further reported finding was that TCR beta sequences accurately predicted the HLA-A and HLA-B alleles for most subjects in the first cohort. In a later analysis, HLA-associated TCR beta chains showed more clonal expansion and lower generation probabilities than non-associated chains that were equally common. The authors suggested that the approach could potentially be extended to other disease states and immunological phenotypes. Roughly uniform sequencing depth across donors was assumed in presence/absence analyses, although this assumption may not hold. Because some donors lacked HLA typing at each locus, the association tests relied only on the typed subset. A group of highly shared sequence variants was considered likely to be a technical artifact of the sequencing pipeline. In a later genetic analysis, fewer N-insertions in productive TCRs were reported among donors in an Asian-associated ancestry cluster than the approximately 710-donor mean. In vitro tests confirmed that a few of the cytomegalovirus-associated TCR beta chains recognize cytomegalovirus antigens. A total of about 150 TCR beta chains were listed by the study as associated with cytomegalovirus. The 87-base-pair reads could not distinguish some IMGT-functional V segments, including TRBV6-2 and TRBV6-3, so those segments were excluded. An earlier analysis of around 540 of the donors showed that most TCR beta V segments appeared in productive rearrangements either about 87% or about 30% of the time, which broadly matched IMGT annotations. Strong co-occurrence of HLA alleles, especially DR and DQ, made assigning TCR associations to individual alleles difficult. A later analysis found that most CMV-associated TCR beta chains appeared HLA-restricted, with HLA associations seemingly driven largely by CMV exposure. Because counts were too low, seventeen rarely observed V segments, including chromosome 9 orphons, were left out of the earlier analysis of roughly 600 of the donors. Most TCR sequences were seen in very few donors, while some public TCRs were found in many individuals. A later genetic analysis associated a missense DCLRE1C variant with V-gene and J-gene trimming of TCR beta chains, and an independent cohort replicated the association. The only immune exposure information available for the cohort was CMV serostatus. The classifier was reported to diagnose cytomegalovirus status with high specificity and sensitivity in both the original and validation cohorts. A later analysis associated around 16,000 TCR beta sequences with specific HLA alleles at a false discovery rate of 0.05. In a later analysis, TCR association rates were found to vary across HLA loci, with the most associated TCRs seen for DRB1 alleles and the fewest for HLA-C alleles. Linkage disequilibrium might explain the correlated functional status among segregating V segments, but an unknown experimental factor could not be ruled out. Several of the top co-occurrence clusters appeared to be linked to parvovirus B19, influenza, CMV and Epstein-Barr virus, according to a later analysis. The cohort was sequenced for TCR beta chains only, and without alpha or paired-chain data the features that could be detected were limited.

The library was prepared using the immunoSEQ multiplex PCR assay. For the multiplex PCR, a mixture combining 60 forward primers for TCR Vbeta segments and 13 reverse primers for TCR Jbeta segments was used. A multiplex PCR assay on genomic DNA amplified the CDR3 region of rearranged TCR beta genes. The amplified TCR beta libraries were sequenced on the Illumina HiSeq System as 87-base-pair reads. Concerning the study's data processing: Across the 670 or so repertoires, a later analysis counted roughly 84 million unique TCR beta chains, roughly 11 million of which were shared by at least two donors. A nearest-neighbor algorithm error-corrected the raw reads and collapsed the reads into unique sequences, merging closely related sequences to remove PCR and sequencing errors. CDR3 sequences were aligned to IMGT reference sequences to assign V, D and J gene segments. For a sequence to be retained, a match of at least six nucleotides was required to both a V gene segment and a J gene segment. A rearrangement counted as productive if the CDR3 had no stop codons and remained in frame with V and J, and every other rearrangement counted as non-productive. CDR3 was defined by IMGT convention, running from the second conserved V-encoded cysteine to the conserved J-encoded phenylalanine. The earlier analysis of approximately 500 of the donors excluded sequences that lacked an unambiguous match to a single V gene segment. An earlier analysis of about 600 of the donors called V segments functional above 56.7% productive rearrangements and segregating when the between-donor standard deviation exceeded 5%. To diagnose cytomegalovirus status from the catalog of TCR beta chain sequences, a statistical classification framework was built. In a later analysis, V and J genes were assigned by comparing TCR nucleotide sequences against IMGT/GENE-DB human TR gene sequences. In a later analysis, CDR3 sequences and most-parsimonious VDJ recombination scenarios were assigned using the TCRdist pipeline. In a later analysis, every TCR beta chain was defined by the combination of its CDR3 amino acid sequence and its V-gene family, and reads without a unique V-gene family were dropped. A later analysis removed several hundred highly shared, low-generation-probability nucleotide sequences to deal with suspected cross-contamination and a sequencing artifact. A later analysis calculated a clonal expansion index for each public chain from normalized within-repertoire ranks of inferred template counts. In a later analysis, generation probabilities were computed using a VDJ recombination model fitted to out-of-frame rearrangements, and the results were checked against IGoR. In a later analysis, hypergeometric tests were used to score TCR-TCR, TCR-HLA and TCR-CMV co-occurrence, with a repertoire-size bias correction applied to TCR pairs. In a later analysis, false discovery rates were estimated by permuting HLA or CMV assignments 20 times. A later analysis grouped co-occurring TCRs with DBSCAN, adding TCRdist sequence similarity when clustering within HLA-allele-positive subsets. Repertoires with fewer than 30,000 or more than 120,000 public chains, plus five repertoires with anomalous nucleotide sharing, were excluded from co-occurrence clustering. Imported from immuneACCESS, the table was reduced by TCRdb to in-frame sequences with V and J called. These copies leave out some clones; in studies compared against another copy, an unresolved V gene accounts for under half, and the cause of the remainder is not known. V and J calls and clone size are copied from that table; D and trimming were computed from the DNA. The sample has 130,000 or so clones on record. Jointly, the top ten make up 2.2% of the sample.

Turning to this clone: Its specific antigen is unknown.

CDR1 and CDR2 are drawn from the germline V gene: SGDLS, YYNGEE. Its CDR3 holds 17 amino acids, cysteine through phenylalanine. Solely the CDR3 DNA is kept, with 51 bases framed from the first base. Between the V and J ends, shortened by 0 bases and 1 base respectively, the junction contains 13 bases. In total, approximately 700 healthy bone marrow donors made up the cohort. All cohort members were sampled while nominally healthy, although unrecorded immune exposures were likely present. The donor tested CMV seronegative, placing the donor among the 350 to 400 seronegative members of the cohort. Each donor provided a peripheral blood sample, and peripheral blood mononuclear cells were used for TCR beta sequencing. The Qiagen DNeasy Blood Extraction Kit was used to extract genomic DNA from the blood cell samples.

The TCR comes from a young woman in good health and CMV-seronegative. Sequenced input: PBMCs. Recombination linked TRBV9 to TRBJ2-2; the D gene is possibly TRBD1, with 5 bases matching. The bases read TGTGCCAGCAGCGTAGAACTCACAGGAGTGAACACCGGGGAGCTGTTTTTT. Protein translation: CASSVELTGVNTGELFF.